The 2 T cell receptor beta chains listed next were all sequenced from one sample in a study of tumour-infiltrating T cells in Burkitt lymphoma. Profiling relied on immunoSEQ multiplex PCR, and the TCRdb table lists in-frame clones only, not all of them. The sample records more than 40,000 clones, around 31% being singletons. The sample was tumor tissue. Source of these receptors: a human donor with Burkitt lymphoma.

This clone was recorded a few times. The chain has TRBV18 and TRBJ1-2; 9 positions agree with TRBD1. This CDR3 spans 14 amino acids. CDR1 and CDR2 from the germline V gene are KGHSH and LQKENI. J lost 3 bases, V lost 6 bases, and 5 bases had no gene match. The CDR3 coding sequence is TGTGCCAGCTCCGCAACAGGGGGCGACTATGGCTACACCTTC. The encoded protein is CASSATGGDYGYTF.

This clone was found a few times. This sequence joins TRBV6-5 and TRBJ2-7; D possibly corresponds to TRBD2 (5 bases). CDR1 is MNHEY and CDR2 is SVGAGI in the germline V gene. This CDR3 has 13 amino acids. The V end lost 3 bases, the J end lost 2 bases, and 8 bases lay between the germline ends. As DNA, the CDR3 is TGTGCCAGCAGTTATTCCGGGACCTACGAGCAGTACTTC. Translated, it gives CASSYSGTYEQYF.